Below, 21 T cell receptor beta chains from the same sample are listed, as sequenced in a study of identical twins. TCRdb called the 5' RACE reads again in MiXCR, with one record for every CDR3 protein. The sample lists hundreds of thousands of distinct CDR3 sequences, around 8.3% occurring once. The data also belong to a second study, concerning yellow fever vaccine responses in identical twins.

Sample: PBMCs. The source of these receptors is a woman between 18 and 29 years old in good health.

This clonotype was seen a handful of times. J is TRBJ2-7 and V is TRBV5-1; D gene unclear. Per germline, CDR1 SGHRS and CDR2 YFSETQ. This CDR3 contains 13 residues. Trimming cost V 4 bases and J 2 bases, with 10 bases left between them. CDR3 loop: CASSDLWTYEQYF. For the CDR3, the DNA is TGCGCCAGCAGCGACCTCTGGACCTACGAGCAGTACTTC.

There are a few counts of this clonotype. V is TRBV13 and J is TRBJ1-2; 7 bases agree with TRBD1. CDR1 and CDR2 (germline): PRHDT, FYEKMQ (reference sequence). Trimming took 2 bases from V and 6 from J; bases not matched to a gene: 9. The CDR3 runs 15 residues. The CDR3 sequence is CASSLLAGGINGYTF. The CDR3 DNA sequence: TGTGCCAGCAGCTTACTAGCAGGGGGGATCAATGGCTACACCTTC.

This clonotype was detected ten times or more. The V and J genes are TRBV12-3 or TRBV12-4 and TRBJ2-5, with 8 bases aligning to TRBD1. There are 14 residues in the CDR3. V dropped 6 bases and J dropped 5; count of bases not matched to a gene: 8. CDR3 in DNA: TGTGCCAGCAGAATTCAGGGGGCTCGGGAGACCCAGTACTTC. This codes for CASRIQGARETQYF.

This clonotype was counted at least ten times. The gene calls are TRBV12-5 and TRBJ2-6, with a tentative D call TRBD1 (5 bases). The CDR3 is made up of 18 amino acids. V lost 0 bases and J 0 bases, leaving 12 bases between the germline ends. Looked up from germline, CDR1 is LGHNT and CDR2 is FRNRAP. The CDR3 reads CASGLVGLGVSGANVLTF. The CDR3 nucleotides are TGTGCTAGTGGTTTGGTCGGTCTAGGGGTCTCTGGGGCCAACGTCCTGACTTTC.

This clonotype has a handful of counts. V and J are TRBV28 and TRBJ2-7, with 7 bases lining up with TRBD2. Per the germline V gene, CDR1 is MDHEN and CDR2 is SYDVKM. Trimming took 7 bases from V and 1 from J; bases not matched to a gene: 4. CDR3 length: 13 residues. The CDR3 region has the DNA TGTGCCAGCAAACTAGCGCTTTCCTACGAGCAGTACTTC. The encoded protein is CASKLALSYEQYF.

The table lists this clonotype with many counts. The chain joins TRBV29-1 to TRBJ2-1; TRBD2 agrees at 13 bases. This CDR3 spans 14 amino acids. Germline CDR1 and CDR2: SQVTM and ANQGSEA. The J segment lost 9 bases and the V segment lost 7 bases, leaving 9 bases of the junction unmatched. In nucleotides, the CDR3 is TGCAGCGGTGGGACTAGCGGGACTCGGAGTGAGCAGTTCTTC. Translation: CSGGTSGTRSEQFF.

This clonotype appeared many times. This chain uses TRBV5-4 with TRBJ2-3, with 7 bases aligning to TRBD2. The V gene end was trimmed by 2 bases and the J gene end by 2 bases; junction bases not matched to a gene: 5. This CDR3 is 15 amino acids long. Germline V lookup: CDR1 SGHNT, CDR2 YYREEE (reference sequence). The CDR3 nucleotides are TGTGCCAGCAGCTTAGACCGGGGGGTCACAGATACGCAGTATTTT. Encoded protein: CASSLDRGVTDTQYF.

This chain links TRBV4-1 with TRBJ2-1; no reliable D call. Germline-derived CDR1 and CDR2 are MGHRA and YSYEKL. CDR3 length: 16 residues. The germline V and J ends were trimmed by 1 base and 5 bases, with 15 bases remaining between them. The CDR3 here is CASSQGVHPIHNEQFF. In DNA form, the CDR3 reads TGCGCCAGCAGCCAAGGGGTCCACCCAATCCACAATGAGCAGTTCTTC.

This clonotype was detected many times. This sequence joins TRBV29-1 and TRBJ2-3; 7 positions match TRBD1. The CDR3 runs 12 residues. The germline V gene has CDR1 SQVTM and CDR2 ANQGSEA. J lost 1 base, V lost 7 bases, and 2 bases had no gene match. CDR3 in amino acids: CSETGGTDTQYF. CDR3 DNA sequence: TGCAGCGAAACAGGGGGCACAGATACGCAGTATTTT.

V and J are TRBV3-1 and TRBJ2-7; the D is unclear. Germline values: CDR1 LGHDT, CDR2 YNNKEL (reference sequence). The CDR3 runs 15 residues. V lost 6 bases and J 0 bases, leaving 15 bases between the germline ends. CDR3 protein: CASSPDWPSSYEQYF. CDR3 DNA: TGTGCCAGCAGTCCAGACTGGCCGAGCTCCTACGAGCAGTACTTC.

This chain links TRBV4-1 with TRBJ1-1; D may be TRBD1 (5 bases). CDR1 MGHRA and CDR2 YSYEKL come from the germline V gene. Trimming shortened V by 2 bases and J by 5 bases, and 15 bases separated the two germline ends. The CDR3 contains 15 residues. DNA for the CDR3: TGCGCCAGCAGCCAATATCTCCGGGGGGGGACTGAAGCTTTCTTT. This sequence encodes CASSQYLRGGTEAFF.

This clonotype has ten or more counts. The chain is built from TRBV12-3 or TRBV12-4 and TRBJ1-1; tentative D call: TRBD1 (5 bases). This CDR3 region has 15 residues. V was trimmed by 2 bases and J by 0 bases, leaving 10 bases between them. The CDR3 loop is CASSLSGRVNTEAFF. CDR3 in DNA: TGTGCCAGCAGTTTAAGCGGCAGGGTGAACACTGAAGCTTTCTTT.

This clonotype was observed a few times. The chain carries TRBV2 and TRBJ2-7, with 9 bases identical to TRBD2. The CDR3 is made up of 14 amino acids. Germline V CDR1 and CDR2: SNHLY, FYNNEI. Trimming at V came to 6 bases and at J to 2 bases, leaving 5 bases not matched to a gene. The CDR3 region has the DNA TGTGCCAGCAGCCCGAGGACTAGCGCCTACGAGCAGTACTTC. Translated: CASSPRTSAYEQYF.

This clonotype was recorded a few times. This sequence joins TRBV12-5 and TRBJ2-7; D unresolved. The CDR3 is 13 residues long. Looked up from germline, CDR1 is LGHNT and CDR2 is FRNRAP. Trimming took 3 bases from V and 3 from J, leaving 9 bases between them. Here the CDR3 DNA reads TGTGCTAGTGGTTTAGGGCCCGACTACGAGCAGTACTTC. Amino acids: CASGLGPDYEQYF.

This clonotype has more than one count but fewer than ten. The chain uses TRBV20-1 and TRBJ2-5; tentative D call: TRBD1 (6 bases). Germline V gives CDR1 DFQATT, CDR2 SNEGSKA (reference sequence). The CDR3 has 15 amino acids. The V end was cut by 3 bases, the J end by 4 bases, with 18 bases between. CDR3 in DNA: TGCAGTGCTAGGAACCCGACAGGCGAATTAGAGACCCAGTACTTC. It yields the protein CSARNPTGELETQYF.

This clonotype was found a few times. The J gene is TRBJ2-3, the V gene TRBV7-2; a weak D match, TRBD2 (6 bases). Germline V gene data show CDR1 as SGHTA and CDR2 as FQGNSA. V lost 5 bases, J lost 4 bases, and 16 bases lay in between. The length of the CDR3 is 15 residues. As DNA, the CDR3 is TGTGCCAGCAGCCTCCCCCGCGGGGCTGCAGATACGCAGTATTTT. Its translation: CASSLPRGAADTQYF.

The CDR3 region is CSVDGGQFF. The CDR3 DNA sequence: TGCAGCGTTGACGGCGGCCAATTCTTC. The chain uses TRBV29-1 and TRBJ2-1; D ambiguous. Germline V gene lookup returns CDR1 SQVTM and CDR2 ANQGSEA. V shed 3 bases and J shed 16 bases, with 10 bases lying between them. There are 9 residues in the CDR3.

This clonotype appeared a few times. The chain recombines TRBV18 with TRBJ2-2; D tentatively reads TRBD1 or TRBD2 (5 bases each). Germline V gene sequence: CDR1 KGHSH, CDR2 LQKENI. V lost 0 bases, J lost 6 bases, and 14 bases lay in between. The CDR3 covers 16 residues. The CDR3 bases are TGTGCCAGCTCACCACCCGGGACGGAACGAGCCGGGGAGCTGTTTTTT. Amino acid sequence: CASSPPGTERAGELFF.

This clonotype was recorded a few times. The CDR3 reads CATSHQGLTSGANVLTF. CDR3 in DNA: TGTGCCACCTCACATCAGGGCCTTACCTCTGGGGCCAACGTCCTGACTTTC. The V gene is TRBV10-3, the J gene TRBJ2-6, with a possible D match to TRBD1 (5 bases). Trimming stripped 10 bases from V and 0 bases from J, with 19 bases between. This CDR3 spans 17 amino acids. Germline loops: CDR1 ENHRY, CDR2 SYGVKD.

This chain connects TRBV5-1 to TRBJ2-1, with 7 bases that match TRBD2. Germline assignment: CDR1 SGHRS and CDR2 YFSETQ. There are 15 residues in the CDR3. V gave up 5 bases and J gave up 2 bases; unmatched junction bases: 7. The CDR3 coding sequence is TGCGCCAGCAGGACTAGCCGGTCCCCCTACAATGAGCAGTTCTTC. Its translation: CASRTSRSPYNEQFF.

This chain connects TRBV19 to TRBJ2-6, with D possibly being TRBD1 (6 bases). Trimming shortened V by 5 bases and J by 4 bases, and 9 bases separated the two germline ends. Germline V gene data show CDR1 as LNHDA and CDR2 as SQIVND (reference sequence). This CDR3 region has 14 residues. The CDR3 region is CASSGGTGANVLTF. The CDR3 nucleotides read TGTGCCAGTAGTGGGGGCACAGGGGCCAACGTCCTGACTTTC.